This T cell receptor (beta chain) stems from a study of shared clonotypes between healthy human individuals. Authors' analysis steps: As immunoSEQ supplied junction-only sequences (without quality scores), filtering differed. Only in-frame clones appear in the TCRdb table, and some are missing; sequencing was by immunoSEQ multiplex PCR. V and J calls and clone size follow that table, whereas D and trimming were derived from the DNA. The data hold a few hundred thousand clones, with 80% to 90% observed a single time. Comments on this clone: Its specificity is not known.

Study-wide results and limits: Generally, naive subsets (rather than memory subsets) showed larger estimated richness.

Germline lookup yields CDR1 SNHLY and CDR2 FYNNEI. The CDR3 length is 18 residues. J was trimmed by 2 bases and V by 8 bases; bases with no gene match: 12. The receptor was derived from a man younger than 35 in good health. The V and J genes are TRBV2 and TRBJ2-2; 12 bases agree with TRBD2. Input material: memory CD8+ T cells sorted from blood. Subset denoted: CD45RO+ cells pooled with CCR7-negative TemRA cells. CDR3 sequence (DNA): TGTGCCAGCGCGGGCGGAGGTGGACTAGCGGGAAACACCGGGGAGCTGTTTTTT. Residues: CASAGGGGLAGNTGELFF.